This TCR beta chain was sequenced in a study of shared clonotypes between healthy human individuals. The authors divided CD4+ cells into CD45RA+ naive and CD45RA-negative memory subsets. General study findings and limits: Expectations were that clonotype sharing among donors would be affected by sequencing depth.

This clone was seen just once. Its antigen is currently unknown. At the DNA level, this CDR3 is encoded by other sequences in the same sample as well. Method: immunoSEQ multiplex PCR; TCRdb's copy keeps in-frame clones and lacks some. This repertoire shows roughly 2 million clones, 95% found once; its top ten account for 0.1% to 0.15%. Sequencing input: naive CD4+ T cells sorted from blood. Subset meaning: CD45RA+ positively selected. The origin of this receptor is a man between 18 and 29 years old in good health.

The CDR3 DNA is TGTGCCAGCAGTTTACTGGGTTCCAATCAGCCCCAGCATTTT. Amino acid sequence: CASSLLGSNQPQHF. The genes are TRBV28 and TRBJ1-5; D not resolved. Trimming pared 2 bases from V and 3 bases from J, leaving 8 bases between. This CDR3 contains 14 residues. Germline V gives CDR1 MDHEN, CDR2 SYDVKM. Combining the CDR3 with reference TRBV28 and TRBJ1-5 gives the whole variable domain DVKVTQSSRYLVKRTGEKVFLECVQDMDHENMFWYRQDPGLGLRLIYFSYDVKMKEKGDIPEGYSVSREKKERFSLILESASTNQTSMYLCASSLLGSNQPQHFGDGTRLSIL.